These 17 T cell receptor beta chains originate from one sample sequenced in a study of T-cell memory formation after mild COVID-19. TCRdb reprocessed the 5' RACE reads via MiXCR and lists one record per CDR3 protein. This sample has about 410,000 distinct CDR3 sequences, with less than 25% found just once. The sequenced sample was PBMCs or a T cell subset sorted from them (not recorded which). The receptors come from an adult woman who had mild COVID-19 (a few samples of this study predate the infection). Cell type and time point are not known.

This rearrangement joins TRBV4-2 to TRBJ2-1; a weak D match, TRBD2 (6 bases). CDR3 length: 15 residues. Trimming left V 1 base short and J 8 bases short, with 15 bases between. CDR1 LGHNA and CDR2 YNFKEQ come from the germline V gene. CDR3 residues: CASSQGGDLEHEQFF. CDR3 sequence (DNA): TGTGCCAGCAGCCAAGGGGGGGATCTCGAACATGAGCAGTTCTTC.

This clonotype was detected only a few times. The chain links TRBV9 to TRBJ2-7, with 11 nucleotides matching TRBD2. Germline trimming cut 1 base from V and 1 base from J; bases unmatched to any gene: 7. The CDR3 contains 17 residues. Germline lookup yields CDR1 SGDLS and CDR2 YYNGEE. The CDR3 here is CASSVYARLAGSYEQYF. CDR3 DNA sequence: TGTGCCAGCAGCGTATATGCGCGACTAGCGGGGTCCTACGAGCAGTACTTC.

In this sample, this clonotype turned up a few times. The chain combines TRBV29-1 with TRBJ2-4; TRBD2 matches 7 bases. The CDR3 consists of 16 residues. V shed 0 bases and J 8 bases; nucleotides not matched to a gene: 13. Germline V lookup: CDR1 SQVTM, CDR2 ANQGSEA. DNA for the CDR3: TGCAGCGTTGAAGATAGTTGGGAGGGAGGGGTAGACATTCAGTACTTC. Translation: CSVEDSWEGGVDIQYF.

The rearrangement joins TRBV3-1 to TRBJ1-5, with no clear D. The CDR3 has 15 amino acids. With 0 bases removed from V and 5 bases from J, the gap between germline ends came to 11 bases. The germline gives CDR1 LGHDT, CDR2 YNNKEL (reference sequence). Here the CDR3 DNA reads TGTGCCAGCAGCCAAGATCTGAAAGAGTATCAGCCCCAGCATTTT. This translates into CASSQDLKEYQPQHF.

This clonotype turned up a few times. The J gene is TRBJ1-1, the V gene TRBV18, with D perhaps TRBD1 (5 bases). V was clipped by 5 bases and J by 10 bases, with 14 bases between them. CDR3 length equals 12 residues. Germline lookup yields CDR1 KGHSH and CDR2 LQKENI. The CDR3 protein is CASSLKLGGAFF. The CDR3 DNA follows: TGTGCCAGCTCATTAAAACTCGGGGGAGCTTTCTTT.

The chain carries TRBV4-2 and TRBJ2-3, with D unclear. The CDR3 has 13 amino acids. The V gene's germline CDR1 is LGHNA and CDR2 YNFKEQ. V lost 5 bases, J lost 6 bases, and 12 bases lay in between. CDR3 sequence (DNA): TGTGCCAGCAGCTCACGGTTGACGGATACGCAGTATTTT. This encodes CASSSRLTDTQYF.

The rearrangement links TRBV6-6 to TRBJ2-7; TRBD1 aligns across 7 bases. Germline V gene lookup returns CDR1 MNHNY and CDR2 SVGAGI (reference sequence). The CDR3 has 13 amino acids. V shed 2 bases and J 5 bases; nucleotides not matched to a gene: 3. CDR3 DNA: TGTGCCAGCAGTTACACAGGGGTCCACGAGCAGTACTTC. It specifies CASSYTGVHEQYF.

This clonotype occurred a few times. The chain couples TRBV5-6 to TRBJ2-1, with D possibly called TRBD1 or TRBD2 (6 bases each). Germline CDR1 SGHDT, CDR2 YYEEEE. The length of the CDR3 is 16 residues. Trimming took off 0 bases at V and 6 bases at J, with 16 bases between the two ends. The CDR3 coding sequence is TGTGCCAGCAGCTTGGGGGTCGGGGGCCCCTCCAATGAGCAGTTCTTC. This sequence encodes CASSLGVGGPSNEQFF. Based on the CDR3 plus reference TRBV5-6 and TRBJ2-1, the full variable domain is DAGVTQSPTHLIKTRGQQVTLRCSPKSGHDTVSWYQQALGQGPQFIFQYYEEEERQRGNFPDRFSGHQFPNYSSELNVNALLLGDSALYLCASSLGVGGPSNEQFFGPGTRLTVL.

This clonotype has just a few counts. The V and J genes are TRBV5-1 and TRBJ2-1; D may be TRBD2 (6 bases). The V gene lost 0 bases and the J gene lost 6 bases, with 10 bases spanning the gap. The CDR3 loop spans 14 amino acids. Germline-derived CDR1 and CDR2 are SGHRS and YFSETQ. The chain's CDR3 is CASSLGTTSNEQFF. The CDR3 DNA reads TGCGCCAGCAGCTTGGGGACTACCTCCAATGAGCAGTTCTTC. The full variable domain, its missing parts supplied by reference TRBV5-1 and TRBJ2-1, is KAGVTQTPRYLIKTRGQQVTLSCSPISGHRSVSWYQQTPGQGLQFLFEYFSETQRNKGNFPGRFSGRQFSNSRSEMNVSTLELGDSALYLCASSLGTTSNEQFFGPGTRLTVL.

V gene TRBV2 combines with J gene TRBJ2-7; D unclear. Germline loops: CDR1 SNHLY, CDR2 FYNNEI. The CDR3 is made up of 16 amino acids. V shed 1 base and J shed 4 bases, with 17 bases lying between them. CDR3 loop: CASSEGGFVPPYEQYF. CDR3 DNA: TGTGCCAGCAGTGAAGGAGGATTTGTCCCCCCGTACGAGCAGTACTTC.

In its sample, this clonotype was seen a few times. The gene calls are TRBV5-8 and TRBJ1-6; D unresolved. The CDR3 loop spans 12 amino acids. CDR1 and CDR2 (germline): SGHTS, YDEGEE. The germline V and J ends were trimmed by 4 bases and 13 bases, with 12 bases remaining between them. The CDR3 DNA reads TGTGCCAGCAGCCAGGCATTGTGGCCCCTCCACTTT. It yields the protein CASSQALWPLHF.

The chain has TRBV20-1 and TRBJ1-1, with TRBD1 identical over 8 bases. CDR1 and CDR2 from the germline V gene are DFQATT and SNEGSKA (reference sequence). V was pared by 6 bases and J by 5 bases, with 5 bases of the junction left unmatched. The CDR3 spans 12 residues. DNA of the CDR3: TGCAGTGCCAGCACAGGGGGGACTGAAGCTTTCTTT. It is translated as CSASTGGTEAFF.

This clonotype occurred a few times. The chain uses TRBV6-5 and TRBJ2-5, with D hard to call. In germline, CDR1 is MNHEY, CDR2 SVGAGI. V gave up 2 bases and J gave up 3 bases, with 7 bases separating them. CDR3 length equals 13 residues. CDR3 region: CASSYTQKETQYF. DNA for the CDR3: TGTGCCAGCAGTTACACACAGAAAGAGACCCAGTACTTC.

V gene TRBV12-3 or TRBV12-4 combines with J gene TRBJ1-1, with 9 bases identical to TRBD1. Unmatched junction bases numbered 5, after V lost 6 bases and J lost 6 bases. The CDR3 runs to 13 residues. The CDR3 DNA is TGTGCCAGCAGGTCGGGACAGGGCCCTGAAGCTTTCTTT. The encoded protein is CASRSGQGPEAFF.

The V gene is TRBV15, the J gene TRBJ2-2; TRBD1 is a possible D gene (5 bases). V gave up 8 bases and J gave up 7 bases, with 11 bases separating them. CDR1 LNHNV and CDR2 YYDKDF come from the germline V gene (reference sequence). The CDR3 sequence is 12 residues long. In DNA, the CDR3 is TGTGCCACCGGACCAGGGAACGGGGAGCTGTTTTTT. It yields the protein CATGPGNGELFF.

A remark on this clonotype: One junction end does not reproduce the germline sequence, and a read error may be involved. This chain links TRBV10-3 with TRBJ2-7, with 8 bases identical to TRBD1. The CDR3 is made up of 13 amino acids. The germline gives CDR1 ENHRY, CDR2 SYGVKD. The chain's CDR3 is CAPPGTGGDEQYF. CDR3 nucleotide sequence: TGCGCTCCTCCCGGGACAGGAGGAGACGAGCAGTACTTC.

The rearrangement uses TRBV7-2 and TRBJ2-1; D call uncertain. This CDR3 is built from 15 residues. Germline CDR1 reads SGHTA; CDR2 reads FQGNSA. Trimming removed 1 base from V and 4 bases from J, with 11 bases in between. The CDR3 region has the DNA TGTGCCAGCAGCTTAGTGGGCGGATTTTACAATGAGCAGTTCTTC. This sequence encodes CASSLVGGFYNEQFF. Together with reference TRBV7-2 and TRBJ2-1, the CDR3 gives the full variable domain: GAGVSQSPSNKVTEKGKDVELRCDPISGHTALYWYRQSLGQGLEFLIYFQGNSAPDKSGLPSDRFSAERTGGSVSTLTIQRTQQEDSAVYLCASSLVGGFYNEQFFGPGTRLTVL.